The 18 T cell receptor beta chains in this list originate from one sample, sequenced in a study of cytomegalovirus exposure and HLA in healthy donors. The PCR used 60 Vbeta and 13 Jbeta primers. Profiled with immunoSEQ multiplex PCR; TCRdb holds only in-frame clones, not every one. Here the sample spans about 240,000 clones, around 83% being singletons. Sequencing was performed on PBMCs. The receptors originated from a girl aged 2-10 years in good health and CMV-seronegative.

The V call is TRBV9, the J call TRBJ2-3, with D possibly being TRBD2 (7 bases). The V end lost 4 bases, the J end lost 4 bases, and 16 bases lay between the germline ends. This CDR3 contains 15 residues. Germline CDR1 SGDLS, CDR2 YYNGEE. As DNA, the CDR3 is TGTGCCAGCAGCCTTTCGAAGGGGGGGGCAGATACGCAGTATTTT. Translation gives CASSLSKGGADTQYF.

J is TRBJ2-3 and V is TRBV2; 10 nucleotides agree with TRBD2. Trimming cost V 8 bases and J 2 bases; bases outside gene matches: 7. This CDR3 has 15 amino acids. Germline V gene lookup returns CDR1 SNHLY and CDR2 FYNNEI. The CDR3 loop is CASYRTSGPTDTQYF. CDR3 coding DNA: TGTGCCAGCTATCGGACTAGCGGCCCCACAGATACGCAGTATTTT. Combining the CDR3 with reference TRBV2 and TRBJ2-3 gives the whole variable domain EPEVTQTPSHQVTQMGQEVILRCVPISNHLYFYWYRQILGQKVEFLVSFYNNEISEKSEIFDDQFSVERPDGSNFTLKIRSTKLEDSAMYFCASYRTSGPTDTQYFGPGTRLTVL.

The chain combines TRBV11-2 with TRBJ2-1, with D perhaps TRBD2 (5 bases). The V gene lost 0 bases and the J gene lost 0 bases, with 15 bases spanning the gap. CDR1 and CDR2 (germline): SGHAT, FQNNGV. The CDR3 length is 18 residues. As DNA, the CDR3 is TGTGCCAGCAGCTTAGAGTTCCCAAGCGGTAGCTCCTACAATGAGCAGTTCTTC. Protein product: CASSLEFPSGSSYNEQFF.

Points on this clone: The junction and the germline gene differ at one end; a read error may be behind it. The V gene is TRBV18, the J gene TRBJ1-4, with 8 bases matching TRBD1. CDR3 length: 16 amino acids. Looked up from germline, CDR1 is KGHSH and CDR2 is LQKENI. CDR3 bases: TGTGCCAGCTCAGGCGGACAGGGAGGGAAAAATGGAAAACTGTTTTTT. Protein product: CASSGGQGGKNGKLFF.

CDR3: CASSQAPAASGSREQYF. The CDR3, as DNA: TGCGCCAGCAGCCAGGCCCCAGCGGCTAGCGGGAGTCGTGAGCAGTACTTC. The V and J genes are TRBV4-1 and TRBJ2-7; 10 nucleotides agree with TRBD2. The CDR3 is 17 amino acids. The germline V gene encodes CDR1 MGHRA and CDR2 YSYEKL. The trim removed 3 bases at V and 7 bases at J, leaving 15 bases unmatched.

V is TRBV6-5 and J is TRBJ2-7; D might be TRBD1 (5 bases). The CDR3 totals 13 residues. Per the germline V gene, CDR1 is MNHEY and CDR2 is SVGAGI. The V and J ends lost 4 bases and 3 bases respectively, with 10 bases between them. CDR3 nucleotide sequence: TGTGCCAGCAGTTTGAGACAGCACTACGAGCAGTACTTC. It yields the protein CASSLRQHYEQYF.

This rearrangement joins TRBV2 to TRBJ2-1, with 11 positions matching TRBD1. CDR3 length: 15 residues. With 6 bases clipped from V and 7 bases from J, the junction kept 8 bases outside the gene matches. Germline CDR1 is SNHLY and CDR2 is FYNNEI. The CDR3 DNA reads as TGTGCCAGCAGGATGGACAGGGGGCGCGGTAATGAGCAGTTCTTC. This gives the protein CASRMDRGRGNEQFF.

V is TRBV5-1 and J is TRBJ1-1; D is unclear. Germline CDR1 SGHRS, CDR2 YFSETQ. The CDR3 loop spans 12 amino acids. V lost 0 bases, J lost 5 bases, and 5 bases lay in between. The CDR3 is CASSLDFTEAFF. CDR3 sequence (DNA): TGCGCCAGCAGCTTGGACTTTACTGAAGCTTTCTTT.

The rearrangement uses TRBV5-4 and TRBJ2-7; D might be TRBD2 (5 bases). There are 15 residues in the CDR3. Germline V CDR1 and CDR2: SGHNT, YYREEE (reference sequence). Trimming stripped 3 bases from V and 1 base from J, with 14 bases between. Here the CDR3 reads CASSSGGRGSYEQYF. As DNA, the CDR3 is TGTGCCAGCAGCTCCGGAGGACGGGGATCCTACGAGCAGTACTTC.

The chain has TRBV5-1 and TRBJ2-1; D may be TRBD2 (5 bases). Trimming took off 0 bases at V and 0 bases at J, with 13 bases between the two ends. The V gene's germline CDR1 is SGHRS and CDR2 YFSETQ. This CDR3 is 17 amino acids long. DNA for the CDR3: TGCGCCAGCAGCTTGGAATCGGGGTGGAGCTCCTACAATGAGCAGTTCTTC. It yields the protein CASSLESGWSSYNEQFF.

This chain connects TRBV5-1 to TRBJ2-5; D may be TRBD1 (5 bases). The V gene's germline CDR1 is SGHRS and CDR2 YFSETQ. The CDR3 spans 14 residues. Trimming removed 1 base from V and 5 bases from J, with 12 bases in between. CDR3 bases: TGCGCCAGCAGCTTGTCAGGGTCGAAGGAGACCCAGTACTTC. This encodes CASSLSGSKETQYF. The full variable domain, rest sourced from reference TRBV5-1 and TRBJ2-5, is KAGVTQTPRYLIKTRGQQVTLSCSPISGHRSVSWYQQTPGQGLQFLFEYFSETQRNKGNFPGRFSGRQFSNSRSEMNVSTLELGDSALYLCASSLSGSKETQYFGPGTRLLVL.

This clone was detected once. V is TRBV30 and J is TRBJ1-5, with 8 bases identical to TRBD1. CDR3 length: 15 residues. Germline CDR1 reads GTSNPN; CDR2 reads SVGIG (reference sequence). After removal of 1 base from V and 5 bases from J, the junction contained 7 bases not matched to a gene. CDR3 loop: CAWSDDRGGYQPQHF. The CDR3 coding sequence is TGTGCCTGGAGTGACGACAGGGGAGGCTATCAGCCCCAGCATTTT.

The rearrangement uses TRBV30 and TRBJ1-5; the D gene is possibly TRBD1 (6 bases). The CDR3 is made up of 12 amino acids. Germline V gene data show CDR1 as GTSNPN and CDR2 as SVGIG (reference sequence). V was cut by 4 bases and J by 4 bases, with 8 bases left in between. The CDR3 sequence is CAWTRGNQPQHF. The CDR3 bases are TGTGCCTGGACCAGGGGTAATCAGCCCCAGCATTTT. Full variable domain (missing parts from reference TRBV30 and TRBJ1-5): SQTIHQWPATLVQPVGSPLSLECTVEGTSNPNLYWYRQAAGRGLQLLFYSVGIGQISSEVPQNLSASRPQDRQFILSSKKLLLSDSGFYLCAWTRGNQPQHFGDGTRLSIL.

This chain links TRBV30 with TRBJ2-1; possible D gene TRBD2, 5 bases. V dropped 2 bases and J dropped 7 bases, with 12 bases sitting between them. This CDR3 region has 13 residues. Germline V gives CDR1 GTSNPN, CDR2 SVGIG (reference sequence). The CDR3 region has the DNA TGTGCCTGGAGTCACCAGCCGGGGAATGAGCAGTTCTTC. Amino acids: CAWSHQPGNEQFF.

The chain links TRBV27 to TRBJ1-1; D gene uncertain. The CDR3 is 12 amino acids. The germline V and J ends were trimmed by 6 bases and 6 bases, with 11 bases remaining between them. Germline CDR1 reads MNHEY; CDR2 reads SMNVEV (reference sequence). CDR3 nucleotides: TGTGCCAGCAGACTCCAGGTCCCTGAAGCTTTCTTT. It specifies CASRLQVPEAFF.

This clone was counted only a few times. This rearrangement joins TRBV18 to TRBJ1-3; D not certain. Germline values: CDR1 KGHSH, CDR2 LQKENI. This CDR3 has 17 amino acids. Deletions cut 2 bases from V and 0 bases from J, with 14 bases between. The CDR3 protein is CASSPFLGGISGNTIYF. Here the CDR3 DNA reads TGTGCCAGCTCACCATTTTTAGGAGGGATCTCTGGAAACACCATATATTTT. Supplemented by reference TRBV18 and TRBJ1-3, the full variable domain reads NAGVMQNPRHLVRRRGQEARLRCSPMKGHSHVYWYRQLPEEGLKFMVYLQKENIIDESGMPKERFSAEFPKEGPSILRIQQVVRGDSAAYFCASSPFLGGISGNTIYFGEGSWLTVV.

This clone has only one observation. The chain employs TRBV2 and TRBJ2-5; 7 bases agree with TRBD2. The end of the DNA is better explained by TRBJ2-7, so the J call may be wrong. This CDR3 has 15 amino acids. Germline V gene sequence: CDR1 SNHLY, CDR2 FYNNEI. CDR3 sequence: CASRAGLPSSYEQYF. In DNA form, the CDR3 reads TGTGCCAGCAGGGCGGGACTACCAAGCTCCTACGAGCAGTACTTC.

J is TRBJ1-4 and V is TRBV7-9, with a tentative D call TRBD1 (5 bases). Trimming pared 5 bases from V and 6 bases from J, leaving 19 bases between. CDR1 is SEHNR and CDR2 is FQNEAQ in the germline V gene (reference sequence). There are 16 residues in the CDR3. The CDR3 sequence is CASSKEPGRADEKLFF. The CDR3 bases are TGTGCCAGCAGCAAAGAGCCGGGCAGGGCCGATGAAAAACTGTTTTTT. The full variable domain, its missing parts supplied by reference TRBV7-9 and TRBJ1-4, is DTGVSQNPRHKITKRGQNVTFRCDPISEHNRLYWYRQTLGQGPEFLTYFQNEAQLEKSRLLSDRFSAERPKGSFSTLEIQRTEQGDSAMYLCASSKEPGRADEKLFFGSGTQLSVL.